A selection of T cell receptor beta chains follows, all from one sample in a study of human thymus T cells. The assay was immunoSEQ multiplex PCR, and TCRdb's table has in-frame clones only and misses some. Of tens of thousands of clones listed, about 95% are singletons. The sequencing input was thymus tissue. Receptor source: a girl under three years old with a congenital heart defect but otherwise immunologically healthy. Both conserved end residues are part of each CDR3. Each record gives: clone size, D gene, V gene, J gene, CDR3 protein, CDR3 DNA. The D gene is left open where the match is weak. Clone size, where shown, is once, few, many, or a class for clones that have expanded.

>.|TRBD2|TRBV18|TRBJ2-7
CASSLPGGSGEQYF
TGTGCCAGCTCACTACCGGGAGGCTCTGGCGAGCAGTACTTC
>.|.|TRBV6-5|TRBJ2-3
CASKKAGPWTDTQYF
TGTGCCAGCAAAAAGGCGGGACCCTGGACAGATACGCAGTATTTT
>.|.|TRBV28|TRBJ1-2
CASSFETASYGYTF
TGTGCCAGCAGTTTTGAGACAGCCTCCTATGGCTACACCTTC
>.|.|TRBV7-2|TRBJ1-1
CASSLDYENTEAFF
TGTGCCAGCAGCTTAGACTATGAGAACACTGAAGCTTTCTTT
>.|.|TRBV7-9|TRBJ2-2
CASIPPGELFF
TGTGCCAGCATCCCGCCCGGGGAGCTGTTTTTT
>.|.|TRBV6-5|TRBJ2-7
CASRPLTGLPYEQYF
TGTGCCAGCAGACCTTTAACAGGGTTGCCCTACGAGCAGTACTTC
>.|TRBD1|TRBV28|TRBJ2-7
CASIGQGGHEQYF
TGTGCCAGCATAGGACAGGGGGGCCACGAGCAGTACTTC
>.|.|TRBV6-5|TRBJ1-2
CASRRTPEGGYTF
TGTGCCAGCAGGAGGACCCCAGAGGGTGGCTACACCTTC
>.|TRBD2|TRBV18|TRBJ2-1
CASSPHRLAGVIYEQFF
TGTGCCAGCTCACCACACCGACTAGCGGGAGTGATCTATGAGCAGTTCTTC
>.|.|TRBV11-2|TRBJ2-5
CASRKRGEGLVFSQETQYF
TGTGCCAGCAGAAAAAGGGGGGAGGGCCTTGTTTTTTCCCAAGAGACCCAGTACTTC
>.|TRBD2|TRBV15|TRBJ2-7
CATSRGRLAGVEQYF
TGTGCCACCAGCAGAGGGCGCCTAGCGGGAGTGGAGCAGTACTTC
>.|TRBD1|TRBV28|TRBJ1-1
CASSLPSRDRGHTEAFF
TGTGCCAGCAGTTTACCCTCCCGGGACAGGGGGCATACTGAAGCTTTCTTT
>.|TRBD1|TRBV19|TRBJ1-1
CASSPRTGQILLNTEAFF
TGTGCCAGTAGTCCTCGGACAGGGCAGATCCTACTAAACACTGAAGCTTTCTTT
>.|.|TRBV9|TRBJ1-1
CASSLHPGQNTEAFF
TGTGCCAGCAGTCTACATCCGGGACAGAACACTGAAGCTTTCTTT
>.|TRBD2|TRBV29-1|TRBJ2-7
CSVEERLAGAGYEQYF
TGCAGCGTTGAAGAACGACTAGCGGGAGCCGGTTACGAGCAGTACTTC
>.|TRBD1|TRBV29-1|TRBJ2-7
CSAPPVDRARPYEQYF
TGCAGCGCCCCCCCCGTGGACAGGGCGCGCCCCTACGAGCAGTACTTC
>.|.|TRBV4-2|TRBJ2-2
CASSPRRWTSNTGELFF
TGTGCCAGCAGCCCGCGGCGCTGGACGAGTAACACCGGGGAGCTGTTTTTT
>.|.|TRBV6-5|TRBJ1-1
CASRSKDSMNTEAFF
TGTGCCAGCAGATCGAAGGACAGTATGAACACTGAAGCTTTCTTT
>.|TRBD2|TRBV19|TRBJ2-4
CASSRQPALAGEEDIQYF
TGTGCCAGTAGTCGACAACCTGCTTTAGCGGGGGAGGAAGACATTCAGTACTTC
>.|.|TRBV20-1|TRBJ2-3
CSARGGTQYF
TGCAGTGCTAGGGGTGGTACGCAGTATTTT
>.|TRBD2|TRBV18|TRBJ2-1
CASSPRDGRAGCEQFF
TGTGCCAGCTCACCACGGGACGGGAGGGCGGGGTGTGAGCAGTTCTTC
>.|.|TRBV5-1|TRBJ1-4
CASSLAGLTEKLFF
TGCGCCAGCAGCTTAGCAGGCCTAACTGAAAAACTGTTTTTT
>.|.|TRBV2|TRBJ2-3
CASVGRGGGTDTQYF
TGTGCCAGCGTAGGCAGGGGAGGAGGCACAGATACGCAGTATTTT
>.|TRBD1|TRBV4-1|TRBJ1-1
CASSQDHRTGMNTEAFF
TGCGCCAGCAGCCAAGATCACCGGACAGGTATGAACACTGAAGCTTTCTTT
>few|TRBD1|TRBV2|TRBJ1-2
CASSVRGGIYGYTF
TGTGCCAGCAGTGTCAGGGGGGGAATCTATGGCTACACCTTC
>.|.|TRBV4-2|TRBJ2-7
CASSQGYHTSYEQYF
TGTGCCAGCAGCCAAGGATATCACACCTCCTACGAGCAGTACTTC
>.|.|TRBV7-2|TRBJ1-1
CASSLEGPYRDLNTEAFF
TGTGCCAGCAGCTTAGAGGGGCCCTACAGGGACCTGAACACTGAAGCTTTCTTT